Following are 23 T cell receptor beta chains from one sample sequenced in a study of radiotherapy plus CTLA-4 blockade in lung cancer. TCRdb's copy holds only in-frame clones and misses some; the assay was immunoSEQ multiplex PCR. The sample consists of about 97,000 clones, about four fifths of them appearing once. The sequences come from peripheral blood, collected from a patient treated with radiotherapy plus ipilimumab. These TCRs come from a human donor with non-small cell lung cancer who had a partial response to radiotherapy plus ipilimumab. Some clones in this sample may be carry-over from other donors' samples.

The chain recombines TRBV30 with TRBJ1-2; maybe TRBD1 (6 bases). Germline lookup yields CDR1 GTSNPN and CDR2 SVGIG (reference sequence). The CDR3 has 11 residues. V shed 3 bases and J shed 8 bases, with 10 bases lying between them. For the CDR3, the DNA is TGTGCCTGGAGGTCAGGGGTCGGCTACACCTTC. Amino acids: CAWRSGVGYTF.

The chain couples TRBV7-2 to TRBJ2-7, with 9 positions matching TRBD2. Germline CDR1 is SGHTA and CDR2 is FQGNSA. The CDR3 spans 14 residues. Trimming took 4 bases from V and 1 from J; bases not matched to a gene: 2. For the CDR3, the DNA is TGTGCCAGCAGCTCGACTAGCGGTTCCTACGAGCAGTACTTC. It is translated as CASSSTSGSYEQYF.

Many counts were recorded for this clone. J is TRBJ2-7 and V is TRBV7-6, with TRBD1 matching 9 bases. Trimming at V came to 5 bases and at J to 2 bases, leaving 4 bases not matched to a gene. CDR3 length equals 14 residues. Germline lookup yields CDR1 SGHVS and CDR2 FNYEAQ. This CDR3 reads CASSAGTGTYEQYF. The CDR3 region has the DNA TGTGCCAGCAGCGCCGGGACAGGGACCTACGAGCAGTACTTC.

The chain couples TRBV10-2 to TRBJ1-2, with D possibly being TRBD1 (5 bases). Trimming removed 2 bases from V and 2 bases from J, with 9 bases in between. The CDR3 is made up of 14 amino acids. CDR1 WSHSY and CDR2 SAAADI come from the germline V gene. The CDR3 reads CASSERGNNYGYTF. DNA of the CDR3: TGCGCCAGCAGTGAGCGGGGGAACAACTATGGCTACACCTTC.

The sample holds a few counts of this clone. J is TRBJ2-1 and V is TRBV7-3; 11 bases map to TRBD1. Germline CDR1 SGHTA, CDR2 FQGTGA. The CDR3 is 15 residues long. With 5 bases clipped from V and 9 bases from J, the junction kept 9 bases outside the gene matches. CDR3 protein: CASSRTRTGGTEQFF. CDR3 nucleotides: TGTGCCAGCAGCCGAACTCGGACAGGGGGCACTGAGCAGTTCTTC.

CDR3 residues: CAISEWRDDNEQFF. DNA of the CDR3: TGTGCCATCAGTGAGTGGCGGGACGACAATGAGCAGTTCTTC. V usage is TRBV10-3 and J usage is TRBJ2-1, with D possibly being TRBD2 (6 bases). This CDR3 is 14 amino acids long. V lost 1 base and J lost 5, with 9 bases in between. Germline CDR1 ENHRY, CDR2 SYGVKD.

This clone occurred a few times. V gene TRBV7-9 combines with J gene TRBJ1-1; 9 nucleotides align to TRBD1. Losses at the gene ends were 5 bases for V and 6 bases for J; bases not matched to a gene: 7. The CDR3 runs to 14 residues. Looked up from germline, CDR1 is SEHNR and CDR2 is FQNEAQ (reference sequence). CDR3 in amino acids: CASSQGQGRSEAFF. The CDR3 DNA sequence: TGTGCCAGCAGCCAGGGACAGGGTAGGTCTGAAGCTTTCTTT.

The chain joins TRBV27 to TRBJ2-1, with 7 bases that match TRBD1. The J segment lost 2 bases and the V segment lost 6 bases, leaving 16 bases of the junction unmatched. This CDR3 is built from 18 residues. Germline V gene data show CDR1 as MNHEY and CDR2 as SMNVEV (reference sequence). The CDR3 loop is CASRSTQKRGPTYNEQFF. The CDR3 nucleotides read TGTGCCAGCAGGAGTACTCAGAAGAGGGGGCCCACCTACAATGAGCAGTTCTTC.

This clone has just one count. The J gene is TRBJ1-5, the V gene TRBV27; D is ambiguous. Trimming removed 4 bases from V and 0 bases from J, with 22 bases in between. This CDR3 comprises 19 residues. Looked up from germline, CDR1 is MNHEY and CDR2 is SMNVEV (reference sequence). Here the CDR3 DNA reads TGTGCCAGCAGTTCTGCCGGGGAAATCTCGTATTCTAGCAATCAGCCCCAGCATTTT. It yields the protein CASSSAGEISYSSNQPQHF.

CDR3 in DNA: TGTGCCAGCAGCTTACTGGGACTAGCCCTGGAGACCCAGTACTTC. Its protein product is CASSLLGLALETQYF. The V gene is TRBV7-3, the J gene TRBJ2-5; 9 nucleotides match TRBD2. The CDR3 covers 15 residues. Germline trimming cut 2 bases from V and 5 bases from J; bases unmatched to any gene: 6. Germline V gives CDR1 SGHTA, CDR2 FQGTGA.

The chain combines TRBV6-5 with TRBJ1-1; D possibly corresponds to TRBD1 (5 bases). V lost 2 bases to trimming and J lost 3 bases, with 16 bases between them. Per germline, CDR1 MNHEY and CDR2 SVGAGI. The CDR3 length is 16 residues. The CDR3 coding sequence is TGTGCCAGCAGTTACCTCCAACGGGGGGACGACACTGAAGCTTTCTTT. It codes for CASSYLQRGDDTEAFF.

The chain joins TRBV28 to TRBJ1-4, with D possibly being TRBD1 (6 bases). Per germline, CDR1 MDHEN and CDR2 SYDVKM. V was shortened by 6 bases and J by 6 bases, with 17 bases between the two germline ends. This CDR3 has 15 residues. CDR3 sequence reads: CASRVRWGRDEKLFF. CDR3 DNA sequence: TGTGCCAGCAGGGTGCGGTGGGGGCGGGATGAAAAACTGTTTTTT. Looking up the rest from reference TRBV28 and TRBJ1-4 gives the full variable domain: DVKVTQSSRYLVKRTGEKVFLECVQDMDHENMFWYRQDPGLGLRLIYFSYDVKMKEKGDIPEGYSVSREKKERFSLILESASTNQTSMYLCASRVRWGRDEKLFFGSGTQLSVL.

This sequence joins TRBV7-8 and TRBJ1-1; 7 nucleotides match TRBD1. J gave up 11 bases and V 0 bases, and 9 bases lay outside the gene matches. Germline V CDR1 and CDR2: SGHVS, FQNEAQ. This CDR3 contains 14 residues. Written as DNA, the CDR3 is TGTGCCAGCAGCTTAGCGGGGGACAGCGACCTCGCTTTCTTT. Translated, it gives CASSLAGDSDLAFF.

V gene TRBV5-8 combines with J gene TRBJ1-5; 9 bases map to TRBD1. V trimming: 2 bases; J trimming: 11 bases; junction bases outside the gene matches: 8. Germline-derived CDR1 and CDR2 are SGHTS and YDEGEE. There are 14 residues in the CDR3. CDR3 bases: TGTGCCAGCAGCTTTAGGGGACAGGGATCAGCCCAGCATTTT. It specifies CASSFRGQGSAQHF. The whole variable domain, remainder taken from reference TRBV5-8 and TRBJ1-5, is EAGVTQSPTHLIKTRGQQATLRCSPISGHTSVYWYQQALGLGLQFLLWYDEGEERNRGNFPPRFSGRQFPNYSSELNVNALELEDSALYLCASSFRGQGSAQHFGDGTRLSIL.

This chain connects TRBV6-1 to TRBJ2-5; the D gene is possibly TRBD1 (7 bases). The ends were cut back, 1 base at V and 2 bases at J, with 14 bases in the middle. This CDR3 is 16 amino acids long. Germline lookup yields CDR1 MNHNS and CDR2 SASEGT. In DNA form, the CDR3 reads TGTGCCAGCAGTGAAGGTTACAGGGGAGGTCAAGAGACCCAGTACTTC. It yields the protein CASSEGYRGGQETQYF.

The CDR3 region is CASSGRRLAVDYEQYF. The DNA for the CDR3 is TGTGCCAGCAGCGGCCGCCGGCTAGCGGTGGATTACGAGCAGTACTTC. The V call is TRBV6-6, the J call TRBJ2-7, with TRBD2 matching 7 bases. V was pared by 6 bases and J by 4 bases, with 15 bases of the junction left unmatched. Per germline, CDR1 MNHNY and CDR2 SVGAGI (reference sequence). This CDR3 spans 16 amino acids.

The chain couples TRBV7-2 to TRBJ2-1; a possible D gene is TRBD2 (7 bases). The length of the CDR3 is 16 residues. Germline CDR1 and CDR2: SGHTA and FQGNSA. Deletions cut 3 bases from V and 6 bases from J, with 18 bases between. The chain's CDR3 is CASSFNYGRGGNEQFF. In DNA, the CDR3 is TGTGCCAGCAGCTTCAACTATGGGAGGGGGGGCAATGAGCAGTTCTTC. Drawing the rest from reference TRBV7-2 and TRBJ2-1, the complete variable domain is GAGVSQSPSNKVTEKGKDVELRCDPISGHTALYWYRQSLGQGLEFLIYFQGNSAPDKSGLPSDRFSAERTGGSVSTLTIQRTQQEDSAVYLCASSFNYGRGGNEQFFGPGTRLTVL.

A single count supports this clone. V usage is TRBV18 and J usage is TRBJ1-1, with 8 bases matching TRBD1. Germline loops: CDR1 KGHSH, CDR2 LQKENI. The CDR3 runs 15 residues. V shed 2 bases, J shed 2 bases, and the junction held 4 bases outside the gene matches. CDR3 nucleotides: TGTGCCAGCTCACCAAGCGACAGGGGAAACACTGAAGCTTTCTTT. This sequence encodes CASSPSDRGNTEAFF.

This chain links TRBV5-1 with TRBJ2-3; D may be TRBD2 (6 bases). Trimming shortened V by 3 bases and J by 0 bases, and 14 bases separated the two germline ends. Germline loops: CDR1 SGHRS, CDR2 YFSETQ. The CDR3 has 16 amino acids. CDR3 bases: TGCGCCAGCAGCTGGGGTAGCGGCTCTAGCACAGATACGCAGTATTTT. This gives the protein CASSWGSGSSTDTQYF.

The table lists this clone with a few counts. The rearrangement uses TRBV28 and TRBJ1-2; the match to TRBD1 covers 11 bases. Germline CDR1 and CDR2: MDHEN and SYDVKM. This CDR3 contains 15 residues. J lost 13 bases, V lost 2 bases, and 12 bases had no gene match. The CDR3: CASSLVTGTGGIATF. The CDR3 DNA follows: TGTGCCAGCAGTTTAGTGACCGGGACAGGGGGTATAGCCACCTTC.

This chain joins TRBV5-8 and TRBJ2-7; 7 bases match TRBD2. The V gene's germline CDR1 is SGHTS and CDR2 YDEGEE. V lost 1 base and J lost 3; bases outside the gene matches: 13. The CDR3 contains 17 residues. CDR3 amino acids: CASSLFRGTNEVYEQYF. The CDR3 DNA follows: TGTGCCAGCAGCTTGTTTCGGGGGACTAACGAGGTCTACGAGCAGTACTTC.

This sequence joins TRBV10-3 and TRBJ1-6, with TRBD1 as a possible D gene (5 bases). Germline V CDR1 and CDR2: ENHRY, SYGVKD. This CDR3 spans 12 amino acids. With 11 bases removed from V and 2 bases from J, the gap between germline ends came to 7 bases. CDR3 sequence reads: CAAGAYNSPLHF. CDR3 bases: TGTGCCGCGGGGGCCTATAATTCACCCCTCCACTTT.

CDR3 sequence (DNA): TGTGCCAGCAGCTTGGGGGCTAGCGGGGGGGCAGGCGAGCAGTTCTTC. Translation: CASSLGASGGAGEQFF. The chain employs TRBV5-6 and TRBJ2-1, with 12 positions matching TRBD2. CDR3 length equals 16 residues. The trim removed 0 bases at V and 10 bases at J, leaving 8 bases unmatched. CDR1 is SGHDT, CDR2 YYEEEE, per germline. Complete variable domain (other parts from reference TRBV5-6 and TRBJ2-1): DAGVTQSPTHLIKTRGQQVTLRCSPKSGHDTVSWYQQALGQGPQFIFQYYEEEERQRGNFPDRFSGHQFPNYSSELNVNALLLGDSALYLCASSLGASGGAGEQFFGPGTRLTVL.